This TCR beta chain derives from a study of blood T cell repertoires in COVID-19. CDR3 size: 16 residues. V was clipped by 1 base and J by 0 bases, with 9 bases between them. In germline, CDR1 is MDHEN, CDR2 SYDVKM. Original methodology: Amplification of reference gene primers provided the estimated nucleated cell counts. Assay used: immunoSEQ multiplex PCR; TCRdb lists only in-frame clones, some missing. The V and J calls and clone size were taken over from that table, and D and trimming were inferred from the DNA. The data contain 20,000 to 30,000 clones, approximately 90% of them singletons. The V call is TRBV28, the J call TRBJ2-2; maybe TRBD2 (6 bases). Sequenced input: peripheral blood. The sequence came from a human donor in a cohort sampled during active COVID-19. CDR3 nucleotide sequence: TGTGCCAGCAGTTTATTGGGGACTGCGAACACCGGGGAGCTGTTTTTT. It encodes CASSLLGTANTGELFF. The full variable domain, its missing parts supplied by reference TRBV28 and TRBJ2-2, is DVKVTQSSRYLVKRTGEKVFLECVQDMDHENMFWYRQDPGLGLRLIYFSYDVKMKEKGDIPEGYSVSREKKERFSLILESASTNQTSMYLCASSLLGTANTGELFFGEGSRLTVL.